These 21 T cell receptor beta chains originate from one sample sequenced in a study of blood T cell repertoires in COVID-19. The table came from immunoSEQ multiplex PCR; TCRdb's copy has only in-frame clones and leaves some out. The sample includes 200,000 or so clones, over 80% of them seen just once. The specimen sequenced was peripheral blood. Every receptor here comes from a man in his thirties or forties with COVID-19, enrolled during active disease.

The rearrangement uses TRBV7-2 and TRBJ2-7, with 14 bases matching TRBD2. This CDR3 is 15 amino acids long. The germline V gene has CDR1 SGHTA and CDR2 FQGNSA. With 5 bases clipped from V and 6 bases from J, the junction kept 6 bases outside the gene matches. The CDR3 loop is CASSPRLAGGPEQYF. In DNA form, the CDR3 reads TGTGCCAGCAGCCCCCGACTAGCGGGGGGGCCCGAGCAGTACTTC.

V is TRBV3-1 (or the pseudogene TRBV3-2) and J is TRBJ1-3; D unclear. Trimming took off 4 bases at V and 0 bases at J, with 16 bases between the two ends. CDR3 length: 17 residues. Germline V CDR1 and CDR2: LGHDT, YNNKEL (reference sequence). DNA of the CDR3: TGTGCCAGCAGCCCCAGCGACCTAACATTCTCTGGAAACACCATATATTTT. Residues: CASSPSDLTFSGNTIYF.

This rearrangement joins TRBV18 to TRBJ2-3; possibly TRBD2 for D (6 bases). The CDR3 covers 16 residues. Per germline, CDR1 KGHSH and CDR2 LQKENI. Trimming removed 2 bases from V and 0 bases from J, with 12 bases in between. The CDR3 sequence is CASSPARGTSTDTQYF. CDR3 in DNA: TGTGCCAGCTCACCAGCGCGGGGCACTAGCACAGATACGCAGTATTTT.

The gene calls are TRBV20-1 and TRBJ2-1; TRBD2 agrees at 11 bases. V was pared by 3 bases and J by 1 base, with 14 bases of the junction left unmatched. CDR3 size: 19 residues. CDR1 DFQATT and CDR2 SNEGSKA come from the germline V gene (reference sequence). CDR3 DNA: TGCAGTGCTAGTGGTCGTGGGGGGACTAGCGGTTCATCCTACAATGAGCAGTTCTTC. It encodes CSASGRGGTSGSSYNEQFF.

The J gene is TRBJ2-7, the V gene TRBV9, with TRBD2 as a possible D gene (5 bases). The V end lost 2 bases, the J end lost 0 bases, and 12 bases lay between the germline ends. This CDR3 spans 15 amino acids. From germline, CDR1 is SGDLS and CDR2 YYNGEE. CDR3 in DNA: TGTGCCAGCAGCGTCGGGATTCGATACTCCTACGAGCAGTACTTC. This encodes CASSVGIRYSYEQYF.

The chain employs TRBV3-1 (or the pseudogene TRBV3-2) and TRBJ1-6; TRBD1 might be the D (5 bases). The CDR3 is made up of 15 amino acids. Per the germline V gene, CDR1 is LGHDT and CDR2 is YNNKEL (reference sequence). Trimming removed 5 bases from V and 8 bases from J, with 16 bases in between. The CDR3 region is CASSTYPGGDSPLHF. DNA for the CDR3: TGTGCCAGCAGCACATACCCCGGGGGAGATTCACCCCTCCACTTT.

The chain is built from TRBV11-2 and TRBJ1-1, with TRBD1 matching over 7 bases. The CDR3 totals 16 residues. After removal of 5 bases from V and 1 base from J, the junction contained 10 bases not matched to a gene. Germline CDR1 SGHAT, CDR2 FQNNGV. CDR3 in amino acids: CASSPHPDRTNTEAFF. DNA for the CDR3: TGTGCCAGCAGCCCACACCCGGACAGGACGAACACTGAAGCTTTCTTT.

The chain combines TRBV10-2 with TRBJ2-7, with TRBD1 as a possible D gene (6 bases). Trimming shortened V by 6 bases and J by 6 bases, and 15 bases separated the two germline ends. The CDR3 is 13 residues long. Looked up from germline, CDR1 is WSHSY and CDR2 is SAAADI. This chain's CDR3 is CASREPQGSEQYF. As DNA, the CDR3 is TGCGCCAGCAGGGAACCACAGGGTTCCGAGCAGTACTTC.

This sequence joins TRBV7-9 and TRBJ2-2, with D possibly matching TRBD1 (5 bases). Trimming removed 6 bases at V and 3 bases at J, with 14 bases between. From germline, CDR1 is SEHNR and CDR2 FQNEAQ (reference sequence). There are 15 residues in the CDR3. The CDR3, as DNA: TGTGCCAGCAGACACAAACCACAGGACACCGGGGAGCTGTTTTTT. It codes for CASRHKPQDTGELFF.

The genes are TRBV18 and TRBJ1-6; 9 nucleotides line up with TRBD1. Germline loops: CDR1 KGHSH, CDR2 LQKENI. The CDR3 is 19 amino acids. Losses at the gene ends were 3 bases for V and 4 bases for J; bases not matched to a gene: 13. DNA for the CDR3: TGTGCCAGCTCACCTCAACAGGGGGCCGCGGGCTATTATAATTCACCCCTCCACTTT. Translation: CASSPQQGAAGYYNSPLHF.

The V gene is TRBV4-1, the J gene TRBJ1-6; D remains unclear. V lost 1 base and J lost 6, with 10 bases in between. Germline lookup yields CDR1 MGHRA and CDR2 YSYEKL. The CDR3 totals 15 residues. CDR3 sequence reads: CASSQGPGINSPLHF. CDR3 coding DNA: TGCGCCAGCAGCCAAGGTCCCGGGATTAATTCACCCCTCCACTTT.

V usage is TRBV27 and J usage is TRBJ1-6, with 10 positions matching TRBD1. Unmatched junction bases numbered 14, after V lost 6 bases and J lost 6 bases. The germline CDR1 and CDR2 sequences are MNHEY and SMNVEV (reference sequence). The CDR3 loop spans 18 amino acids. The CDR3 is CASSPGTGVALRNSPLHF. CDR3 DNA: TGTGCCAGCAGCCCAGGGACAGGGGTCGCGTTGCGTAATTCACCCCTCCACTTT.

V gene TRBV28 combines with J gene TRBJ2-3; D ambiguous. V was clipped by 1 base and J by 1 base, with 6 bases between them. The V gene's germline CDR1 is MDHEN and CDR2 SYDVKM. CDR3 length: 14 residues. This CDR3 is CASSLLAGTDTQYF. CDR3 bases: TGTGCCAGCAGTTTATTAGCAGGCACAGATACGCAGTATTTT.

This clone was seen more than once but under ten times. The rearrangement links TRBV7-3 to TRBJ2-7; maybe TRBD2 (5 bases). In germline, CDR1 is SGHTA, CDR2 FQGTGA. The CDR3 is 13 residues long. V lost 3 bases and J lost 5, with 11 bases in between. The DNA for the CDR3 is TGTGCCAGCAGCTTGGACTTCGGGAACGAGCAGTACTTC. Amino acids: CASSLDFGNEQYF. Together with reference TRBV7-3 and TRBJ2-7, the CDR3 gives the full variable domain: GAGVSQTPSNKVTEKGKYVELRCDPISGHTALYWYRQSLGQGPEFLIYFQGTGAADDSGLPNDRFFAVRPEGSVSTLKIQRTERGDSAVYLCASSLDFGNEQYFGPGTRLTVT.

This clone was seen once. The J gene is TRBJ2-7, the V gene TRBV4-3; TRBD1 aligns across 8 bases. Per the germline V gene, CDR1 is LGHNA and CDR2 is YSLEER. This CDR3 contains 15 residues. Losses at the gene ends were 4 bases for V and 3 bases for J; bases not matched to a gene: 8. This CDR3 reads CASSRLQGGDYEQYF. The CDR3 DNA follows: TGCGCCAGCAGCCGGCTACAGGGGGGTGACTACGAGCAGTACTTC.

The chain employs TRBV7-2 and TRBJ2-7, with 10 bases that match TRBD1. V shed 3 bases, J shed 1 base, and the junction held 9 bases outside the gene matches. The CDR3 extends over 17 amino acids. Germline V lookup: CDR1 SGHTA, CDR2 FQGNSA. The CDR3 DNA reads TGTGCCAGCAGCTTTCGACAGGGGGCAGGACCTTCCTACGAGCAGTACTTC. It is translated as CASSFRQGAGPSYEQYF. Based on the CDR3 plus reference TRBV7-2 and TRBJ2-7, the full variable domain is GAGVSQSPSNKVTEKGKDVELRCDPISGHTALYWYRQSLGQGLEFLIYFQGNSAPDKSGLPSDRFSAERTGGSVSTLTIQRTQQEDSAVYLCASSFRQGAGPSYEQYFGPGTRLTVT.

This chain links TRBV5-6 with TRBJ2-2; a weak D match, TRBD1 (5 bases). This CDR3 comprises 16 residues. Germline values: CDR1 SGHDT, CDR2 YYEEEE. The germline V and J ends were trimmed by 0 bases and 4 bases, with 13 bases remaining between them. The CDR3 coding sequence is TGTGCCAGCAGCTTGGATGGGGCAGGGATCACCGGGGAGCTGTTTTTT. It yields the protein CASSLDGAGITGELFF. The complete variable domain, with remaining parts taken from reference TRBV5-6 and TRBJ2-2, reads DAGVTQSPTHLIKTRGQQVTLRCSPKSGHDTVSWYQQALGQGPQFIFQYYEEEERQRGNFPDRFSGHQFPNYSSELNVNALLLGDSALYLCASSLDGAGITGELFFGEGSRLTVL.

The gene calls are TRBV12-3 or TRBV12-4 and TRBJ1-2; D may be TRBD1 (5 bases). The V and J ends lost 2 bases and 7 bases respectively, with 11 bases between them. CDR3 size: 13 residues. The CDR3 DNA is TGTGCCAGCAGTTTAAGGCAGGGTGGTGGCTACACCTTC. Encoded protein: CASSLRQGGGYTF.

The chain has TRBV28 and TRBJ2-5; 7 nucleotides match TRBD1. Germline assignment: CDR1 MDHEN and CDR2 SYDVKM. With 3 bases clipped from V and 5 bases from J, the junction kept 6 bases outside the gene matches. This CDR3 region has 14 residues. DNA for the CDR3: TGTGCCAGCAGTTTTCCCCAACAGGGGGAGACCCAGTACTTC. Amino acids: CASSFPQQGETQYF.

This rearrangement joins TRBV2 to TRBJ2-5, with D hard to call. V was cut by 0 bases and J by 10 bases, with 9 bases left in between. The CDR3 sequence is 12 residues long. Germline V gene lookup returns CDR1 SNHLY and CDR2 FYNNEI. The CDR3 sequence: CASSEAREVQYF. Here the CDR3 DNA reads TGTGCCAGCAGTGAAGCCCGAGAGGTCCAGTACTTC.

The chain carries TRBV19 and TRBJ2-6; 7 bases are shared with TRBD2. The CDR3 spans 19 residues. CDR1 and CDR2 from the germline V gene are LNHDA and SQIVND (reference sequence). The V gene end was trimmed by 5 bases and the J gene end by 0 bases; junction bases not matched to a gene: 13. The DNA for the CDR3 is TGTGCCAGTAGTGGGCCTCGTGGGGGGGTTAGCTCTGGGGCCAACGTCCTGACTTTC. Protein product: CASSGPRGGVSSGANVLTF.